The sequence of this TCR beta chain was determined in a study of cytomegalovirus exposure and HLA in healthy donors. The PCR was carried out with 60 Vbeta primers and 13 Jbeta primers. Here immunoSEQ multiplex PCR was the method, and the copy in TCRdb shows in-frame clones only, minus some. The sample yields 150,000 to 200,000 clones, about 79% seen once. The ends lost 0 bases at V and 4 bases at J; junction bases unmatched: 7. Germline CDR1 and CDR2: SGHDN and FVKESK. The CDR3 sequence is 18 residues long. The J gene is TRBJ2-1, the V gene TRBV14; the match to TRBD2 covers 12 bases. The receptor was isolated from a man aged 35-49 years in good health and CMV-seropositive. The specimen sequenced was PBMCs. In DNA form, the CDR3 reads TGTGCCAGCAGCCAAGATCCCCCCGGACTAGCGGGGTACAATGAGCAGTTCTTC. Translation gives CASSQDPPGLAGYNEQFF.